The 29 T cell receptor beta chains given below trace back to one sample, sequenced in a study of cytomegalovirus exposure and HLA in healthy donors. Generated by immunoSEQ multiplex PCR, the TCRdb table keeps only in-frame clones and is missing some. The table shows 100,000 to 120,000 clones, with around 90% occurring only once. The sequencing sample was made of PBMCs. These receptors came from a woman younger than 35 in good health and CMV-seronegative.

The rearrangement uses TRBV7-2 and TRBJ2-5, with TRBD2 matching 14 bases. The CDR3 loop spans 16 amino acids. J was trimmed by 4 bases and V by 5 bases; bases with no gene match: 6. Germline CDR1 and CDR2: SGHTA and FQGNSA. The CDR3: CASSPPTSGRGETQYF. The CDR3 DNA is TGTGCCAGCAGCCCCCCGACTAGCGGGAGGGGAGAGACCCAGTACTTC.

This chain uses TRBV7-9 with TRBJ1-1, with D possibly matching TRBD1 (5 bases). CDR3 length: 14 residues. Germline V CDR1 and CDR2: SEHNR, FQNEAQ (reference sequence). The V gene lost 1 base and the J gene lost 7 bases, with 13 bases spanning the gap. For the CDR3, the DNA is TGTGCCAGCAGCTTAGATCATCCTAGGGGTGAAGCTTTCTTT. It specifies CASSLDHPRGEAFF.

The chain is built from TRBV29-1 and TRBJ2-2, with 8 nucleotides matching TRBD2. The germline CDR1 and CDR2 sequences are SQVTM and ANQGSEA. The length of the CDR3 is 14 residues. The ends lost 7 bases at V and 5 bases at J; junction bases unmatched: 9. The CDR3 DNA reads as TGCAGCGCTCGCGACGGGAGGGATACCGGGGAGCTGTTTTTT. Protein sequence: CSARDGRDTGELFF.

V and J are TRBV6-5 and TRBJ1-2; 7 nucleotides line up with TRBD1. The CDR3 covers 14 residues. Germline V lookup: CDR1 MNHEY, CDR2 SVGAGI. Trimming cost V 6 bases and J 2 bases; bases outside gene matches: 6. CDR3 nucleotide sequence: TGTGCCAGCAGAGAACAGGGGAAGAACTATGGCTACACCTTC. This sequence encodes CASREQGKNYGYTF.

The J gene is TRBJ2-7, the V gene TRBV18; perhaps TRBD1 as D (5 bases). This CDR3 comprises 13 residues. Germline V gene lookup returns CDR1 KGHSH and CDR2 LQKENI. Trimming shortened V by 1 base and J by 6 bases, and 10 bases separated the two germline ends. Written as DNA, the CDR3 is TGTGCCAGCTCACCACAGGAAGGGGCCGAGCAGTACTTC. This gives the protein CASSPQEGAEQYF.

The CDR3 bases are TGTGCCAGCAGCCAGAGTCTAGCGGCCTACCAAGAGACCCAGTACTTC. It is translated as CASSQSLAAYQETQYF. The chain has TRBV11-2 and TRBJ2-5; 7 bases align to TRBD2. The CDR3 length is 16 residues. The germline gives CDR1 SGHAT, CDR2 FQNNGV. The V segment lost 5 bases and the J segment 0 bases; nucleotides outside the gene matches: 9.

The chain links TRBV7-6 to TRBJ1-1; no definite D call. The CDR3 extends over 14 amino acids. Trimming stripped 1 base from V and 1 base from J, with 7 bases between. Looked up from germline, CDR1 is SGHVS and CDR2 is FNYEAQ. This CDR3 reads CASSLEGGNTEAFF. DNA for the CDR3: TGTGCCAGCAGCTTAGAGGGAGGGAACACTGAAGCTTTCTTT.

This clone was seen a few times. J is TRBJ1-2 and V is TRBV7-2, with 8 bases fitting TRBD1. V shed 5 bases and J 5 bases; nucleotides not matched to a gene: 10. The CDR3 extends over 15 amino acids. From germline, CDR1 is SGHTA and CDR2 FQGNSA. The CDR3 here is CASSPSSQGAYGYTF. Written as DNA, the CDR3 is TGTGCCAGCAGCCCCTCAAGCCAGGGGGCGTATGGCTACACCTTC.

The count of this clone is one. This chain links TRBV6-6 with TRBJ1-4, with no clear D. Germline-derived CDR1 and CDR2 are MNHNY and SVGAGI (reference sequence). This CDR3 contains 14 residues. V was shortened by 8 bases and J by 0 bases, with 10 bases between the two germline ends. The CDR3 spells CASREGSTNEKLFF. As DNA, the CDR3 is TGTGCCAGCCGAGAGGGCTCAACTAATGAAAAACTGTTTTTT.

The rearrangement uses TRBV28 and TRBJ2-3; 7 bases map to TRBD2. CDR1 is MDHEN, CDR2 SYDVKM, per germline. V was clipped by 6 bases and J by 2 bases; unmatched bases: 8. The CDR3 sequence is 15 residues long. The CDR3 here is CASRESSGDTDTQYF. CDR3 DNA: TGTGCCAGCAGAGAGTCTAGCGGAGACACAGATACGCAGTATTTT.

The chain carries TRBV28 and TRBJ1-5; D uncertain. The germline V and J ends were trimmed by 3 bases and 3 bases, with 12 bases remaining between them. CDR1 is MDHEN and CDR2 is SYDVKM in the germline V gene. The CDR3 contains 15 residues. The CDR3 here is CASSFSGRDNQPQHF. Written as DNA, the CDR3 is TGTGCCAGCAGTTTCTCGGGGAGGGACAATCAGCCCCAGCATTTT.

Concerning this clone: Within the sample, other DNA sequences also encode this same CDR3. The V gene is TRBV11-2, the J gene TRBJ2-7; D gene unclear. From germline, CDR1 is SGHAT and CDR2 FQNNGV. The CDR3 spans 13 residues. V was shortened by 4 bases and J by 2 bases, with 9 bases between the two germline ends. The CDR3 DNA sequence: TGTGCCAGCAGCTCCGGGTCAACCTACGAGCAGTACTTC. Its protein product is CASSSGSTYEQYF. The whole variable domain, remainder taken from reference TRBV11-2 and TRBJ2-7, is EAGVAQSPRYKIIEKRQSVAFWCNPISGHATLYWYQQILGQGPKLLIQFQNNGVVDDSQLPKDRFSAERLKGVDSTLKIQPAKLEDSAVYLCASSSGSTYEQYFGPGTRLTVT.

The chain links TRBV28 to TRBJ1-2; D call uncertain. Trimming cost V 3 bases and J 4 bases, with 12 bases left between them. The length of the CDR3 is 14 residues. Germline loops: CDR1 MDHEN, CDR2 SYDVKM. This CDR3 is CASSFVADTYGYTF. Written as DNA, the CDR3 is TGTGCCAGCAGTTTTGTGGCGGATACCTATGGCTACACCTTC.

The chain couples TRBV27 to TRBJ1-6; the match to TRBD1 covers 10 bases. This CDR3 has 14 residues. V lost 7 bases to trimming and J lost 9 bases; unmatched junction nucleotides: 6. Germline CDR1 is MNHEY and CDR2 is SMNVEV (reference sequence). The chain's CDR3 is CASTSGTGASPLHF. DNA for the CDR3: TGTGCCAGCACCTCCGGGACAGGGGCTTCACCCCTCCACTTT.

This chain uses TRBV19 with TRBJ2-7; no reliable D call. The CDR3 sequence is 14 residues long. Germline lookup yields CDR1 LNHDA and CDR2 SQIVND (reference sequence). V was cut by 2 bases and J by 2 bases, with 10 bases left in between. The CDR3 DNA reads TGTGCCAGTAGTATACGAGAACAGACCTACGAGCAGTACTTC. This translates into CASSIREQTYEQYF.

In this sample, this clone turned up a few times. The chain has TRBV28 and TRBJ1-1; TRBD1 might be the D (6 bases). This CDR3 region has 16 residues. V was shortened by 9 bases and J by 4 bases, with 24 bases between the two germline ends. Germline V gene sequence: CDR1 MDHEN, CDR2 SYDVKM. This chain's CDR3 is CASLGVGYRVGTEAFF. CDR3 in DNA: TGTGCCAGTCTTGGAGTAGGATACAGGGTAGGCACTGAAGCTTTCTTT.

V is TRBV5-5 and J is TRBJ2-7; D might be TRBD1 (6 bases). Trimming removed 2 bases from V and 3 bases from J, with 12 bases in between. The CDR3 loop spans 14 amino acids. The germline CDR1 and CDR2 sequences are SGHKS and YYEKEE (reference sequence). The CDR3 DNA is TGTGCCAGCAGCTTAGCACAGGGCCTCTACGAGCAGTACTTC. It yields the protein CASSLAQGLYEQYF. Looking up the rest from reference TRBV5-5 and TRBJ2-7 gives the full variable domain: DAGVTQSPTHLIKTRGQQVTLRCSPISGHKSVSWYQQVLGQGPQFIFQYYEKEERGRGNFPDRFSARQFPNYSSELNVNALLLGDSALYLCASSLAQGLYEQYFGPGTRLTVT.

V usage is TRBV27 and J usage is TRBJ2-7; TRBD1 is a possible D gene (6 bases). The V gene lost 3 bases and the J gene lost 3 bases, with 15 bases spanning the gap. The CDR3 is made up of 15 amino acids. The germline CDR1 and CDR2 sequences are MNHEY and SMNVEV (reference sequence). The CDR3: CASSFRTGSGYEQYF. As DNA, the CDR3 is TGTGCCAGCAGTTTTCGTACAGGGAGCGGCTACGAGCAGTACTTC.

The chain recombines TRBV9 with TRBJ2-3; tentative D call: TRBD2 (5 bases). Trimming stripped 4 bases from V and 6 bases from J, with 15 bases between. CDR3 size: 14 residues. CDR1 and CDR2 from the germline V gene are SGDLS and YYNGEE. The CDR3 protein is CASSTPSRDDTQYF. The CDR3 DNA reads as TGTGCCAGCAGCACGCCCTCGAGGGATGATACGCAGTATTTT.

The chain carries TRBV27 and TRBJ2-2; D is unresolved. Trimming left V 3 bases short and J 3 bases short, with 14 bases between. The CDR3 length is 16 residues. CDR1 MNHEY and CDR2 SMNVEV come from the germline V gene (reference sequence). The CDR3 coding sequence is TGTGCCAGCAGTTTCCAGACGTCTAGAGACACCGGGGAGCTGTTTTTT. Protein: CASSFQTSRDTGELFF.

This sequence joins TRBV7-2 and TRBJ1-6, with D maybe TRBD1 (6 bases). Germline V gives CDR1 SGHTA, CDR2 FQGNSA. The CDR3 has 15 amino acids. Trimming left V 1 base short and J 15 bases short, with 19 bases between. CDR3 residues: CASSLVAGPPGDLHF. DNA for the CDR3: TGTGCCAGCAGCTTAGTAGCTGGGCCCCCAGGGGACCTCCACTTT. The full variable domain, its missing parts supplied by reference TRBV7-2 and TRBJ1-6, is GAGVSQSPSNKVTEKGKDVELRCDPISGHTALYWYRQSLGQGLEFLIYFQGNSAPDKSGLPSDRFSAERTGGSVSTLTIQRTQQEDSAVYLCASSLVAGPPGDLHFGNGTRLTVT.

V gene TRBV4-3 combines with J gene TRBJ2-7; D not resolved. Germline assignment: CDR1 LGHNA and CDR2 YSLEER. V dropped 0 bases and J dropped 3 bases, with 12 bases sitting between them. The CDR3 is 15 residues long. Here the CDR3 DNA reads TGCGCCAGCAGCCAAGATCATATCAACGGCTACGAGCAGTACTTC. Translating gives CASSQDHINGYEQYF.

This clone appeared once. The rearrangement links TRBV7-2 to TRBJ1-5; D is undetermined. The germline V and J ends were trimmed by 3 bases and 1 base, with 13 bases remaining between them. CDR1 is SGHTA, CDR2 FQGNSA, per germline. The CDR3 has 16 residues. Written as DNA, the CDR3 is TGTGCCAGCAGCTTCTCGGGGAGGGTAAGCAATCAGCCCCAGCATTTT. It yields the protein CASSFSGRVSNQPQHF. Drawing the rest from reference TRBV7-2 and TRBJ1-5, the complete variable domain is GAGVSQSPSNKVTEKGKDVELRCDPISGHTALYWYRQSLGQGLEFLIYFQGNSAPDKSGLPSDRFSAERTGGSVSTLTIQRTQQEDSAVYLCASSFSGRVSNQPQHFGDGTRLSIL.

The chain couples TRBV10-3 to TRBJ2-5; a weak D match, TRBD2 (5 bases). V shed 0 bases and J shed 1 base, with 6 bases lying between them. This CDR3 has 14 amino acids. CDR1 and CDR2 from the germline V gene are ENHRY and SYGVKD. Here the CDR3 DNA reads TGTGCCATCAGTGAGTCGAGGGTCCAAGAGACCCAGTACTTC. This gives the protein CAISESRVQETQYF.

The chain uses TRBV6-1 and TRBJ1-5; D not certain. The CDR3 totals 14 residues. Germline V gene data show CDR1 as MNHNS and CDR2 as SASEGT. V was trimmed by 2 bases and J by 3 bases, leaving 8 bases between them. As DNA, the CDR3 is TGTGCCAGCAGTGAAACGGGAAACAATCAGCCCCAGCATTTT. It yields the protein CASSETGNNQPQHF.

The V gene is TRBV7-9, the J gene TRBJ1-2, with 7 bases that match TRBD1. CDR3 length: 19 residues. Germline V gives CDR1 SEHNR, CDR2 FQNEAQ (reference sequence). Trimming took 2 bases from V and 0 from J; bases not matched to a gene: 15. The CDR3 here is CASSLNFGDRASPNYGYTF. CDR3 DNA: TGTGCCAGCAGCTTAAATTTCGGTGACAGGGCCTCCCCTAACTATGGCTACACCTTC. Combining the CDR3 with reference TRBV7-9 and TRBJ1-2 gives the whole variable domain DTGVSQNPRHKITKRGQNVTFRCDPISEHNRLYWYRQTLGQGPEFLTYFQNEAQLEKSRLLSDRFSAERPKGSFSTLEIQRTEQGDSAMYLCASSLNFGDRASPNYGYTFGSGTRLTVV.

This chain links TRBV2 with TRBJ2-2; 9 nucleotides line up with TRBD1. V trimming: 6 bases; J trimming: 4 bases; junction bases outside the gene matches: 6. The CDR3 contains 15 residues. Germline V gene lookup returns CDR1 SNHLY and CDR2 FYNNEI. This CDR3 is CASRPGQGFTGELFF. The CDR3 region has the DNA TGTGCCAGCAGGCCGGGACAGGGATTCACCGGGGAGCTGTTTTTT.

CDR3 sequence reads: CASSLGGASNEQFF. CDR3 DNA sequence: TGTGCCAGCAGCTTAGGGGGCGCTTCGAATGAGCAGTTCTTC. The chain combines TRBV11-3 with TRBJ2-1; tentatively, D is TRBD1 (5 bases). Germline-derived CDR1 and CDR2 are SGHNT and YENEEA. The CDR3 has 14 amino acids. The V end lost 1 base, the J end lost 7 bases, and 11 bases lay between the germline ends.

The V gene is TRBV28, the J gene TRBJ1-6; 8 nucleotides align to TRBD1. V lost 5 bases and J lost 2; bases outside the gene matches: 5. The CDR3 has 16 residues. Germline-derived CDR1 and CDR2 are MDHEN and SYDVKM. The chain's CDR3 is CASSRDRSTYNSPLHF. The CDR3 nucleotides read TGTGCCAGCAGTCGGGACAGGTCAACCTATAATTCACCCCTCCACTTT.